Below, 24 T cell receptor beta chains from the same sample are listed, as sequenced in a study of read filtering for tumor transcriptome and immune sequencing. This library used approximately 0.4 ug RNA and molecular barcoded adaptors spanning alpha/delta and beta/gamma chains. Using its own MiXCR run on the reads, TCRdb lists one record per CDR3 protein. The table has some 140,000 distinct CDR3 sequences, approximately 13% seen once. The specimen sequenced was a population of CD138-negative cells sorted from bone marrow. Receptor source: a donor over 35 with multiple myeloma.

In the case of this clonotype: A much bigger clone sits one base away, suggesting this may be a read error. The V gene is TRBV2, the J gene TRBJ2-7, with no clear D. The CDR3 runs to 14 residues. CDR1 and CDR2 from the germline V gene are SNHLY and FYNNEI. CDR3 nucleotide sequence: TGTGCCAGCATCAACCTCCTAAGTAGCTACGGGCAGTACTTC. The encoded protein is CASINLLSSYGQYF.

The rearrangement joins TRBV5-1 to TRBJ2-7, with D perhaps matching TRBD2 (5 bases). The CDR3 has 13 amino acids. From germline, CDR1 is SGHRS and CDR2 YFSETQ. The V end lost 2 bases, the J end lost 3 bases, and 9 bases lay between the germline ends. The CDR3, as DNA: TGCGCCAGCAGCTTTGTAGGGAGCTACGAGCAGTACTTC. The encoded protein is CASSFVGSYEQYF.

Concerning this clonotype itself: Given a much more abundant clone one base away, this may be a read error. The missing conserved phenylalanine or tryptophan at the end of this CDR3 makes a read error likely. The chain combines TRBV24-1 with TRBJ2-3; 9 bases agree with TRBD2. From germline, CDR1 is KGHDR and CDR2 SFDVKD. The V gene end was trimmed by 4 bases and the J gene end by 1 base; junction bases not matched to a gene: 5. This CDR3 contains 16 residues. CDR3 in DNA: TGTGCCACCAGTGAGACCCTAGCGGGACGCACAGATACGCAGTATCTT. This codes for CATSETLAGRTDTQYL.

This clonotype was seen repeatedly, ten times or more. The chain joins TRBV20-1 to TRBJ1-4; D perhaps matches TRBD1 (5 bases). V was pared by 6 bases and J by 7 bases, with 18 bases between. Germline values: CDR1 DFQATT, CDR2 SNEGSKA (reference sequence). The CDR3 covers 14 residues. DNA for the CDR3: TGCAGTGCGTCGGACATAGGCAAATCTGAAAAACTGTTTTTT. Encoded protein: CSASDIGKSEKLFF.

In this sample, this clonotype turned up many times. The V call is TRBV6-5, the J call TRBJ2-1, with 7 bases lining up with TRBD1. The junction had 3 bases not matched to a gene; V was cut back by 1 base and J by 0 bases. Germline CDR1 MNHEY, CDR2 SVGAGI. The CDR3 covers 16 residues. This CDR3 is CASSYLQGRSYNEQFF. The CDR3 region has the DNA TGTGCCAGCAGTTACTTACAGGGGCGCTCCTACAATGAGCAGTTCTTC.

This clonotype was counted between two and nine times. This sequence joins TRBV4-1 and TRBJ2-5, with 7 bases fitting TRBD1. J lost 7 bases, V lost 0 bases, and 11 bases had no gene match. This CDR3 comprises 16 residues. CDR1 and CDR2 (germline): MGHRA, YSYEKL. CDR3 sequence: CASSQEEGASRGTQYF. CDR3 nucleotide sequence: TGCGCCAGCAGCCAAGAAGAGGGGGCATCACGAGGGACCCAGTACTTC.

This chain links TRBV20-1 with TRBJ1-5; D gene unclear. V lost 1 base, J lost 5 bases, and 12 bases lay in between. This CDR3 region has 14 residues. Germline CDR1 is DFQATT and CDR2 is SNEGSKA (reference sequence). CDR3 in DNA: TGCAGTGCTAGAGGCCCTGCTGGCGATCAGCCCCAGCATTTT. Translating it yields CSARGPAGDQPQHF.

This chain uses TRBV6-5 with TRBJ1-1, with a weak D call TRBD1 (5 bases). This CDR3 contains 15 residues. Between the trimmed V and J ends, which lost 0 bases and 7 bases, there was a span of 15 bases. Germline loops: CDR1 MNHEY, CDR2 SVGAGI. The DNA for the CDR3 is TGTGCCAGCAGTTACTCCGGGGCCAGACTTGGTGAAGCTTTCTTT. This sequence encodes CASSYSGARLGEAFF.

The chain recombines TRBV16 with TRBJ1-5, with D tentatively TRBD1 (5 bases). The CDR3 totals 15 residues. Trimming left V 0 bases short and J 6 bases short, with 12 bases between. Germline CDR1 KGHSY, CDR2 FQNENV. Written as DNA, the CDR3 is TGTGCCAGCAGCCAATCGGCAGGGCGAAGTCAGCCCCAGCATTTT. It yields the protein CASSQSAGRSQPQHF. The entire variable domain, with the rest obtained from reference TRBV16 and TRBJ1-5, is as follows: GEEVAQTPKHLVRGEGQKAKLYCAPIKGHSYVFWYQQVLKNEFKFLISFQNENVFDETGMPKERFSAKCLPNSPCSLEIQATKLEDSAVYFCASSQSAGRSQPQHFGDGTRLSIL.

In this sample, this clonotype turned up many times. V usage is TRBV9 and J usage is TRBJ1-6, with 8 bases matching TRBD1. There are 15 residues in the CDR3. V lost 3 bases, J lost 15 bases, and 14 bases stayed unmatched. Germline CDR1 and CDR2: SGDLS and YYNGEE. Written as DNA, the CDR3 is TGTGCCAGCAGCGCTATGACAGGGGAACTCAAGGTCCTCCACTTT. This sequence encodes CASSAMTGELKVLHF.

This clonotype has only a few counts. The chain employs TRBV12-3 or TRBV12-4 and TRBJ1-5; 8 bases are shared with TRBD1. V was pared by 4 bases and J by 5 bases, with 13 bases of the junction left unmatched. This CDR3 has 17 amino acids. Here the CDR3 reads CASSSKTRTGLHQPQHF. CDR3 nucleotide sequence: TGTGCCAGCAGTTCTAAAACGAGGACAGGGTTGCATCAGCCCCAGCATTTT.

This clonotype showed up many times. The chain links TRBV19 to TRBJ2-3; a possible D gene is TRBD1 (6 bases). Germline assignment: CDR1 LNHDA and CDR2 SQIVND (reference sequence). The CDR3 is made up of 13 amino acids. The V and J ends lost 7 bases and 6 bases respectively, with 14 bases between them. CDR3 in DNA: TGTGCCAGTACAGAGACAGGATCCGATACGCAGTATTTT. The encoded protein is CASTETGSDTQYF.

This clonotype was seen many times. V usage is TRBV5-1 and J usage is TRBJ2-1, with D unresolved. The V gene lost 4 bases and the J gene lost 0 bases, with 14 bases spanning the gap. This CDR3 comprises 16 residues. Germline CDR1 and CDR2: SGHRS and YFSETQ. The CDR3 protein is CASSPRADSSYNEQFF. The CDR3 bases are TGCGCCAGCAGCCCCAGAGCCGATAGCTCCTACAATGAGCAGTTCTTC.

This clonotype was observed a handful of times. Since a much larger clone is just one base distant, this may be a read error. J is TRBJ2-1 and V is TRBV20-1; tentative D call: TRBD2 (6 bases). Germline assignment: CDR1 DFQATT and CDR2 SNEGSKA (reference sequence). The CDR3 covers 18 residues. The CDR3 protein is CSAPLRDSNQYFINGQFF. The CDR3 DNA reads TGCAGTGCCCCCCTTCGGGACTCCAACCAATACTTTATTAATGGGCAGTTCTTC.

A word on this clonotype: A far larger clone is a single base away, which makes a read error likely. This sequence joins TRBV7-2 and TRBJ2-4, with TRBD1 identical over 7 bases. The CDR3 is made up of 15 amino acids. Germline V gene lookup returns CDR1 SGHTA and CDR2 FQGNSA. CDR3 DNA: TGTGCCAGCAGCTTAGCTAGGGGGCCTTTGAACATTCCGTACTTC. It codes for CASSLARGPLNIPYF.

This clonotype appeared many times. CDR3 sequence (DNA): TGTGCCAGCAGTGTTCACGATCAGGTTACAACAAGCTCCTACAATGAGCAGTTCTTC. Its protein is CASSVHDQVTTSSYNEQFF. The rearrangement links TRBV6-6 to TRBJ2-1; unclear D gene. Germline values: CDR1 MNHNY, CDR2 SVGAGI (reference sequence). V shed 5 bases and J shed 0 bases, with 23 bases lying between them. The CDR3 contains 19 residues.

This clonotype was observed a single time. A much larger clone differs from this one at a single base, so this may be a read error. This chain joins TRBV20-1 and TRBJ1-1; 8 nucleotides agree with TRBD1. The CDR3 is 13 residues long. Germline assignment: CDR1 DFQATT and CDR2 SNEGSKA (reference sequence). CDR3 protein: CSAPRQGKTEALF. The CDR3 bases are TGCAGTGCTCCCCGACAGGGGAAGACTGAAGCTCTCTTT.

This clonotype has ten or more counts. The V and J genes are TRBV9 and TRBJ1-4, with D uncertain. Trimming took 4 bases from V and 4 from J, leaving 17 bases between them. CDR1 is SGDLS and CDR2 is YYNGEE in the germline V gene. The CDR3 spans 16 residues. DNA of the CDR3: TGTGCCAGCAGCCCATCATTTCCGGGAGGTAATGAAAAACTGTTTTTT. Translation: CASSPSFPGGNEKLFF. Full variable domain (rest looked up from reference TRBV9 and TRBJ1-4): DSGVTQTPKHLITATGQRVTLRCSPRSGDLSVYWYQQSLDQGLQFLIQYYNGEERAKGNILERFSAQQFPDLHSELNLSSLELGDSALYFCASSPSFPGGNEKLFFGSGTQLSVL.

This clonotype appeared a few times. J is TRBJ2-5 and V is TRBV10-3; D ambiguous. CDR1 and CDR2 from the germline V gene are ENHRY and SYGVKD. CDR3 length: 12 amino acids. Between the trimmed V and J ends, which lost 2 bases and 5 bases, there was a span of 6 bases. This CDR3 is CAISEGQETQYF. CDR3 sequence (DNA): TGTGCCATCAGTGAGGGCCAGGAGACCCAGTACTTC.

This clonotype came up many times. J is TRBJ2-1 and V is TRBV19; D is perhaps TRBD2 (6 bases). Trimming shortened V by 6 bases and J by 3 bases, and 12 bases separated the two germline ends. The CDR3 loop spans 14 amino acids. In germline, CDR1 is LNHDA, CDR2 SQIVND (reference sequence). The CDR3 region has the DNA TGTGCCAGTAGGGTAGCGGAGTTCTACAATGAGCAGTTCTTC. This translates into CASRVAEFYNEQFF. The variable domain in full, completed from reference TRBV19 and TRBJ2-1, reads DGGITQSPKYLFRKEGQNVTLSCEQNLNHDAMYWYRQDPGQGLRLIYYSQIVNDFQKGDIAEGYSVSREKKESFPLTVTSAQKNPTAFYLCASRVAEFYNEQFFGPGTRLTVL.

Ten or more counts support this clonotype. The rearrangement links TRBV29-1 to TRBJ1-2, with no clear D. From germline, CDR1 is SQVTM and CDR2 ANQGSEA. The V gene lost 4 bases and the J gene lost 2 bases, with 8 bases spanning the gap. The CDR3 covers 12 residues. This CDR3 reads CSVGGSNYGYTF. DNA for the CDR3: TGCAGCGTTGGCGGTAGCAACTATGGCTACACCTTC.

Ten or more counts support this clonotype. The gene calls are TRBV10-3 and TRBJ2-3, with D possibly TRBD1 on 6 matching bases. V was shortened by 11 bases and J by 0 bases, with 9 bases between the two germline ends. In germline, CDR1 is ENHRY, CDR2 SYGVKD. The CDR3 length is 12 residues. DNA of the CDR3: TGTGCCCAAGGACAGAGCACAGATACGCAGTATTTT. This gives the protein CAQGQSTDTQYF.

With regard to this clonotype: A much larger clone differs from this one at a single base, so this may be a read error. The chain employs TRBV4-1 and TRBJ2-1, with D perhaps TRBD2 (5 bases). Germline V gene data show CDR1 as MGHRA and CDR2 as YSYEKL. This CDR3 is 13 amino acids long. Trimming took 6 bases from V and 5 from J, leaving 11 bases between them. CDR3 coding DNA: TGCGCCAGCAGGGCGGAGGACCACAATGAGCAGTTCTTC. It translates to CASRAEDHNEQFF.

This clonotype was observed many times. The chain has TRBV6-2 or TRBV6-3 and TRBJ1-5; D is undetermined. The V end lost 5 bases, the J end lost 2 bases, and 10 bases lay between the germline ends. The V gene's germline CDR1 is MNHEY and CDR2 SVGEGT. CDR3 length: 14 residues. The CDR3 loop reads CASSGDRRNQPQHF. The CDR3 DNA reads as TGTGCCAGCAGTGGGGATCGTCGCAATCAGCCCCAGCATTTT.